Listed below are T cell receptor beta chains from one sample, sequenced in a study of graft-versus-host responses after intestinal transplantation. Libraries were prepared by immunoSEQ multiplex PCR; TCRdb keeps only in-frame clonotypes and omits some of them. The sample lists 120,000 or so clones, over 85% occurring once. The antigens of these receptors remain unknown. Sample: unstimulated CD8+ T cells sorted from spleen or lymph node cells, taken before intestinal transplant. These receptors were collected from a human donor who received an intestinal transplant. CDR3s include the opening cysteine and the closing phenylalanine or tryptophan. D genes are given only for firm matches. A row's size may be missing; if present it is once, few, many or a size class.

V gene,D gene,J gene,clone size,CDR3 protein,CDR3 DNA
TRBV27,-,TRBJ1-1,-,CASSLGGPMNTEAFF,TGTGCCAGCAGTTTGGGGGGCCCAATGAACACTGAAGCTTTCTTT
TRBV7-9,TRBD2,TRBJ2-7,-,CASSSPGTSYEQYF,TGTGCCAGCAGCTCCCCCGGGACTAGCTACGAGCAGTACTTC
TRBV7-9,-,TRBJ1-3,-,CASSPPAGNTIYF,TGTGCCAGCAGCCCCCCGGCCGGAAACACCATATATTTT
TRBV11-3,TRBD2,TRBJ2-1,-,CASSGGGRRGEQFF,TGTGCCAGCAGCGGGGGGGGACGACGGGGTGAGCAGTTCTTC
TRBV20-1,-,TRBJ2-7,-,CSAPRAYEQYF,TGCAGTGCTCCACGGGCCTACGAGCAGTACTTC
TRBV19,-,TRBJ2-1,-,CASSIRVTKTLASRTDNEQFF,TGTGCCAGTAGTATAAGAGTAACGAAGACTCTAGCGTCTAGAACCGACAATGAGCAGTTCTTC
TRBV6-6,TRBD2,TRBJ2-3,-,CASNLAGATDTQYF,TGTGCCAGCAACCTAGCGGGAGCCACAGATACGCAGTATTTT
TRBV11-2,-,TRBJ2-5,-,CASSLSGLGETQYF,TGTGCCAGCAGCTTATCAGGGCTCGGAGAGACCCAGTACTTC
TRBV4-1,-,TRBJ2-1,-,CASRRGGENEQFF,TGCGCCAGCCGACGAGGGGGAGAGAATGAGCAGTTCTTC
TRBV7-9,-,TRBJ2-1,-,CASSLAPSGEQFF,TGTGCCAGCAGCTTAGCGCCCTCGGGTGAGCAGTTCTTC
TRBV28,-,TRBJ2-7,-,CVSGDEHEQYF,TGTGTCAGCGGAGACGAGCACGAGCAGTACTTC
TRBV7-3,-,TRBJ2-2,-,CASSLLATNTGELFF,TGTGCCAGCAGCTTACTAGCGACGAACACCGGGGAGCTGTTTTTT
TRBV5-4,-,TRBJ2-1,-,CASSWGGGHSSYNEQFF,TGTGCCAGCAGCTGGGGGGGCGGGCATAGCTCCTACAATGAGCAGTTCTTC
TRBV10-1,TRBD2,TRBJ2-1,-,CASSDRASGLYNEQFF,TGCGCCAGCAGTGATCGGGCTAGCGGCCTCTACAATGAGCAGTTCTTC
TRBV5-1,-,TRBJ1-1,-,CASSLHIDRDTEAFF,TGCGCCAGCAGCTTGCACATAGACCGGGACACCGAAGCTTTCTTT
TRBV28,TRBD1,TRBJ2-7,-,CASSWYETGKIYEQYF,TGTGCCAGCAGTTGGTATGAGACAGGGAAGATTTACGAGCAGTACTTC
TRBV5-4,-,TRBJ2-2,-,CASSLGLTGLGTGELFF,TGTGCCAGCAGCTTGGGATTGACGGGTCTGGGCACCGGGGAGCTGTTTTTT
TRBV27,-,TRBJ2-1,-,CASSYSHPSYNEQFF,TGTGCCAGCAGTTATAGCCATCCGAGCTACAATGAGCAGTTCTTC
TRBV12-5,-,TRBJ1-2,-,CASGFALGVNGYTF,TGTGCTAGTGGTTTCGCGTTGGGGGTAAATGGCTACACCTTC
TRBV7-7,TRBD1,TRBJ2-2,few,CASSLDRGSGELFF,TGTGCTAGCAGCTTAGACAGGGGATCCGGGGAGCTGTTTTTT
TRBV5-8,-,TRBJ1-3,-,CASSSLSESGNTIYF,TGTGCCAGCAGTTCTTTAAGCGAATCTGGAAACACCATATATTTT
TRBV4-1,-,TRBJ2-7,-,CASSQELSSYEQYF,TGCGCCAGCAGCCAAGAGTTAAGCTCCTACGAGCAGTACTTC
TRBV7-3,-,TRBJ2-3,-,CASSSGLISTDTQYF,TGTGCCAGCAGCTCGGGACTCATTAGCACAGATACGCAGTATTTT
TRBV7-9,-,TRBJ2-7,-,CASSPQPTEQYF,TGTGCCAGCAGCCCCCAGCCCACCGAGCAGTACTTC
TRBV6-5,-,TRBJ1-2,-,CASSYSAENYGYTF,TGTGCCAGCAGTTACTCTGCGGAGAACTATGGCTACACCTTC
TRBV5-6,TRBD1,TRBJ1-1,-,CASSLALGQDEAFF,TGTGCCAGCAGCTTGGCCCTAGGACAGGATGAAGCTTTCTTT
TRBV2,-,TRBJ1-5,-,CASSEGSISNQPQHF,TGTGCCAGCAGTGAAGGCTCAATAAGCAATCAGCCCCAGCATTTT